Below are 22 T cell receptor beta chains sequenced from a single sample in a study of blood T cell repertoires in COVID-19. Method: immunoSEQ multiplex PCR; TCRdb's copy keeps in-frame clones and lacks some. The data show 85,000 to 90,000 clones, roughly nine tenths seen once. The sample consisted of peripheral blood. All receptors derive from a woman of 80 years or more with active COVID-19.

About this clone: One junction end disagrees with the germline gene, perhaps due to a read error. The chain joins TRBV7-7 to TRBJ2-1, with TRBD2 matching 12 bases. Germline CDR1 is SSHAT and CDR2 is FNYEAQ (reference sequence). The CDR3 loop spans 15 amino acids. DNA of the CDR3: TGTGCTAGCAGCTTTCTAGCGGGAGGGTCAAATGAGCAGTTCTTC. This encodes CASSFLAGGSNEQFF.

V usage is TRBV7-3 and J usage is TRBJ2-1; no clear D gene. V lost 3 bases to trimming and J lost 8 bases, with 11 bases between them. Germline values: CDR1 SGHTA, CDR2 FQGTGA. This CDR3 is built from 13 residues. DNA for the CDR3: TGTGCCAGCAGCTTGTCTGGTACTGATGAGCAGTTCTTC. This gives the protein CASSLSGTDEQFF.

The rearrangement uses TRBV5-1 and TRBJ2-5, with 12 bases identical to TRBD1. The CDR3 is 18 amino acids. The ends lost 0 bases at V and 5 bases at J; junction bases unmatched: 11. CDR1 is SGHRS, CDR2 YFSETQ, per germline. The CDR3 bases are TGCGCCAGCAGCTTGGGACCCAAAGGGACAGGGGGCCGTGAGACCCAGTACTTC. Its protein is CASSLGPKGTGGRETQYF.

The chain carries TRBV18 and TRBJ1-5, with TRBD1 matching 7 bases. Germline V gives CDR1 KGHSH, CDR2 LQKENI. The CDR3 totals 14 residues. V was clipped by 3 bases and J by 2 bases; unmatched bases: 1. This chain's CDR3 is CASSPDRGNQPQHF. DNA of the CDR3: TGTGCCAGCTCACCCGACAGGGGCAATCAGCCCCAGCATTTT.

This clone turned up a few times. The CDR3 spells CASSPGGASSYEQYF. The CDR3 DNA reads as TGTGCCAGCAGCCCCGGTGGGGCCTCCTCCTACGAGCAGTACTTC. This chain joins TRBV7-2 and TRBJ2-7; possible D gene TRBD1, 5 bases. The CDR3 runs to 15 residues. From germline, CDR1 is SGHTA and CDR2 FQGNSA. V shed 5 bases and J shed 0 bases, with 14 bases lying between them.

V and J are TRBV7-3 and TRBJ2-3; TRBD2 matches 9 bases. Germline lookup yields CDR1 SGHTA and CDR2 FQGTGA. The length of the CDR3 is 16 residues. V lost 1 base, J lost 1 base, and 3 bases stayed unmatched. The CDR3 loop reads CASSLRAGGGTDTQYF. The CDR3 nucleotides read TGTGCCAGCAGCTTAAGGGCGGGAGGGGGCACAGATACGCAGTATTTT.

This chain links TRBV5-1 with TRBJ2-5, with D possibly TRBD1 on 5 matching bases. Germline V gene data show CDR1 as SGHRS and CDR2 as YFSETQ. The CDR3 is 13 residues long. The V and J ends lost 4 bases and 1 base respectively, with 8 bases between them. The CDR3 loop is CASSPDTQETQYF. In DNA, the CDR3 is TGCGCCAGCAGCCCGGACACCCAAGAGACCCAGTACTTC.

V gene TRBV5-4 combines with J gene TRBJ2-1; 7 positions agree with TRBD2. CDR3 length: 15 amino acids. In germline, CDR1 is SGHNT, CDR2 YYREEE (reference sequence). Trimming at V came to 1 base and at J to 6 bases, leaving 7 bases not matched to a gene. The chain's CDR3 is CASSLLLAASNEQFF. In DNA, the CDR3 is TGTGCCAGCAGCTTGTTGCTAGCGGCCAGCAATGAGCAGTTCTTC.

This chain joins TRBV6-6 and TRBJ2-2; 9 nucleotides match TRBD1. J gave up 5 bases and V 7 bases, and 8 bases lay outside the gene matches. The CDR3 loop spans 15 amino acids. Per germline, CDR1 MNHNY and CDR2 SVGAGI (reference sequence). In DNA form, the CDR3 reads TGTGCCAGCATCAAGGGACAGGGAGTTACCGGGGAGCTGTTTTTT. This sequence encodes CASIKGQGVTGELFF.

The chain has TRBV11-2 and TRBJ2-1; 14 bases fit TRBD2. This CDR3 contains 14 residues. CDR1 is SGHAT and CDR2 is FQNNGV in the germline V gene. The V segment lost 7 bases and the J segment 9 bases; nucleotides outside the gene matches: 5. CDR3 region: CASTGTSGSLEQFF. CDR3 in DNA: TGTGCCAGCACCGGGACTAGCGGGAGTCTTGAGCAGTTCTTC. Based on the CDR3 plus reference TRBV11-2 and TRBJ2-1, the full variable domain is EAGVAQSPRYKIIEKRQSVAFWCNPISGHATLYWYQQILGQGPKLLIQFQNNGVVDDSQLPKDRFSAERLKGVDSTLKIQPAKLEDSAVYLCASTGTSGSLEQFFGPGTRLTVL.

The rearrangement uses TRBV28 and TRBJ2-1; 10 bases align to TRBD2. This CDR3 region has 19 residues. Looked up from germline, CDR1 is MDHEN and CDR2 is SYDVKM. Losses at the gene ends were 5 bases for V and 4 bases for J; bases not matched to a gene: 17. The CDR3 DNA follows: TGTGCCAGCAGTGGAACCGGGACACCAGGACTAGCGGCGTACAATGAGCAGTTCTTC. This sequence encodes CASSGTGTPGLAAYNEQFF.

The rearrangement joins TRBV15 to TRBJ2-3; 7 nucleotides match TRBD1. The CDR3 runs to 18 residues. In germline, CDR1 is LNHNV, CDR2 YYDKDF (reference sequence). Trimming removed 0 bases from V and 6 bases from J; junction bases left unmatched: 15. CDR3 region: CATSRDPNSPNRGDTQYF. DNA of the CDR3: TGTGCCACCAGCAGAGACCCAAACTCGCCGAACAGGGGCGATACGCAGTATTTT.

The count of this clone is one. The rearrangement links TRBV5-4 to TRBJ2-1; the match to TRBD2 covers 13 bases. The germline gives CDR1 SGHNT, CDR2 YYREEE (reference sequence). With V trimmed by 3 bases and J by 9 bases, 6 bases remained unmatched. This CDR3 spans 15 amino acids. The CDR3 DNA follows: TGTGCCAGCAGCTCCTGGACTAGCGGGAGCCTTGAGCAGTTCTTC. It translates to CASSSWTSGSLEQFF. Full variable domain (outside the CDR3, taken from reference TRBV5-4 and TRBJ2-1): ETGVTQSPTHLIKTRGQQVTLRCSSQSGHNTVSWYQQALGQGPQFIFQYYREEENGRGNFPPRFSGLQFPNYSSELNVNALELDDSALYLCASSSWTSGSLEQFFGPGTRLTVL.

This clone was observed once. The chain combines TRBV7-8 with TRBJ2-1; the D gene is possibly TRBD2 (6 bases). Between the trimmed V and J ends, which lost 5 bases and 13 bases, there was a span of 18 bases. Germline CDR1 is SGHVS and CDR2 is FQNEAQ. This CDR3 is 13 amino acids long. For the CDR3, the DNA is TGTGCCAGCAGCCCTAGCCCGGGGCGGGACCAGTTCTTC. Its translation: CASSPSPGRDQFF.

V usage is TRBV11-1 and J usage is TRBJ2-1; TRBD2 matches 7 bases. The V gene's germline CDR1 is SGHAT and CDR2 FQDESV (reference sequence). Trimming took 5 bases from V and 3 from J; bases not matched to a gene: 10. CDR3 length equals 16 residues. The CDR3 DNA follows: TGTGCCAGCAGCCCCACGGGGGGAGTAGGCTACAATGAGCAGTTCTTC. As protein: CASSPTGGVGYNEQFF. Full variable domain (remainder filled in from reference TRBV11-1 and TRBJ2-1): EAEVAQSPRYKITEKSQAVAFWCDPISGHATLYWYRQILGQGPELLVQFQDESVVDDSQLPKDRFSAERLKGVDSTLKIQPAELGDSAMYLCASSPTGGVGYNEQFFGPGTRLTVL.

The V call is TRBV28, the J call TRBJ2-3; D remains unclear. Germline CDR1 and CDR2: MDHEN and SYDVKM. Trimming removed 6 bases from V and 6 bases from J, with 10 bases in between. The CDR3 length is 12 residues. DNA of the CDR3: TGTGCCAGCAGCCGAAACGGGGATACGCAGTATTTT. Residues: CASSRNGDTQYF.

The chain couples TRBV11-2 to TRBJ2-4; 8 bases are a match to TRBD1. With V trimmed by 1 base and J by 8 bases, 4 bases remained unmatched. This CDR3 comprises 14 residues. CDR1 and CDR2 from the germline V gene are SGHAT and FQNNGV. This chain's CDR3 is CASSLGGQEYIQYF. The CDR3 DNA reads TGTGCCAGCAGCTTAGGGGGACAGGAGTACATTCAGTACTTC.

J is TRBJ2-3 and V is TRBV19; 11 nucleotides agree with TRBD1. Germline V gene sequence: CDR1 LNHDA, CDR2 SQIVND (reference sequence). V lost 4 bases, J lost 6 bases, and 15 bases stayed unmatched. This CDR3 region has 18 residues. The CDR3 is CASSSRPGTGGGLDTQYF. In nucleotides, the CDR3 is TGTGCCAGTAGTAGCCGCCCCGGGACAGGGGGGGGTTTGGATACGCAGTATTTT. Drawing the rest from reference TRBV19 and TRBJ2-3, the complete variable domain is DGGITQSPKYLFRKEGQNVTLSCEQNLNHDAMYWYRQDPGQGLRLIYYSQIVNDFQKGDIAEGYSVSREKKESFPLTVTSAQKNPTAFYLCASSSRPGTGGGLDTQYFGPGTRLTVL.

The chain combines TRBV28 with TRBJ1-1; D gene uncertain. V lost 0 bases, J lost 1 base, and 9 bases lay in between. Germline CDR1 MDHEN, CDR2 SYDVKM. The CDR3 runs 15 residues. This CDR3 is CASSLWRGGNTEAFF. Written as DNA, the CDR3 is TGTGCCAGCAGTTTATGGCGGGGAGGGAACACTGAAGCTTTCTTT.

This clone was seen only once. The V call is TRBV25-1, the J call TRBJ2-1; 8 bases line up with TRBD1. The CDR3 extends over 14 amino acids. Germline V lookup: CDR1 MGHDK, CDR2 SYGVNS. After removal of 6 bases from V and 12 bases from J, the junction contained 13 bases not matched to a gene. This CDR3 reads CASSATDRGEWQFF. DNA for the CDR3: TGTGCCAGCAGCGCTACAGACAGGGGTGAGTGGCAGTTCTTC. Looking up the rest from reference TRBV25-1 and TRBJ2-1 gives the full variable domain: EADIYQTPRYLVIGTGKKITLECSQTMGHDKMYWYQQDPGMELHLIHYSYGVNSTEKGDLSSESTVSRIRTEHFPLTLESARPSHTSQYLCASSATDRGEWQFFGPGTRLTVL.

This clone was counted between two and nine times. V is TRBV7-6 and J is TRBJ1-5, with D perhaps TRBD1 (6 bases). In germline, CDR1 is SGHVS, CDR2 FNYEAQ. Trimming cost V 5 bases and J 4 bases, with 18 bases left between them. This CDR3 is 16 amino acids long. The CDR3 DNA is TGTGCCAGCAGCCGGCTTGCGGGGGGCGGGAATCAGCCCCAGCATTTT. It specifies CASSRLAGGGNQPQHF.

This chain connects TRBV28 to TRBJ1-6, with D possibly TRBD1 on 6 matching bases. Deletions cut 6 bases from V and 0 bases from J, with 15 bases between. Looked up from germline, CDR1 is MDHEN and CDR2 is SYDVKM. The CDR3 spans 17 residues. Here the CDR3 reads CASSNPGASSYNSPLHF. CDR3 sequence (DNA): TGTGCCAGCAGCAATCCAGGGGCTAGCTCCTATAATTCACCCCTCCACTTT.